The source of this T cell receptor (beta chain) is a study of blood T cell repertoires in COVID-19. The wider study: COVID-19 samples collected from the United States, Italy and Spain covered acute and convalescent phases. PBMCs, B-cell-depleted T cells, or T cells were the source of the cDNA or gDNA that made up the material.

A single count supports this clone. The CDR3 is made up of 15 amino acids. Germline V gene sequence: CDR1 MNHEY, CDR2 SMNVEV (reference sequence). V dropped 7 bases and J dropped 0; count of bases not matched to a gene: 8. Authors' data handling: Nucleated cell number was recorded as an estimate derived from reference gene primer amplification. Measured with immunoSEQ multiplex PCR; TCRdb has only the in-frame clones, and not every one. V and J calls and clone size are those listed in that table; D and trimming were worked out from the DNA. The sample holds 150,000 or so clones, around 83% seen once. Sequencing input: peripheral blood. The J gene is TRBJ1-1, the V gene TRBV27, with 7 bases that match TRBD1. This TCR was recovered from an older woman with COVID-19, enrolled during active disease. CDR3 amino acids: CASNFWGQMNTEAFF. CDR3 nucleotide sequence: TGTGCCAGCAACTTTTGGGGACAGATGAACACTGAAGCTTTCTTT.